Reported below is one TCR beta chain. Which antigen it targets is not known. Nothing much larger sits one base from this clone, and base qualities are not available. The data were taken from a study of T cell responses to AZD1222 COVID-19 vaccine (dated by TCRdb to about 2021). Study-level background: TCR sequencing was performed for fewer than 250 trial participants, of whom about 200 were given two doses of AZD1222 and 26 were given two doses of MenACWY control vaccine. Enrollment into the trials was organized by age into subgroups of 18-55, 56-69 and 70-plus years, and those subgroups contained roughly 140, 27 and 60 TCR-sequenced participants, respectively. The research as a whole found: Epitopes outside the regions mutated in the B.1.351 and B.1.1.7 variants were reportedly recognized by nearly half of the unique spike-specific TCRs. Vaccine-associated CD4 TCRs spanned the whole spike protein, with dominant responses in regions 160-218 and 743-854. The 56-69-year group was small, and its depth increase did not reach significance, likely because of low power. Because no samples from the day 14 peak response were available, repertoires could be characterized only after the peak T cell response. Conclusions about previously exposed vaccinees are limited because only 6 or 7 AZD1222 recipients were SARS-CoV-2 seropositive at baseline. Spike-specific TCR breadth and depth rose significantly after two AZD1222 doses compared with day 0 and with MenACWY recipients. Participants were mostly white British and included more females than males, and it was suggested by the authors that clonal diversity may have been underestimated.

Explained via the paper, the time point label denotes: about 28 days (+/-7) after the second vaccine dose. AZD1222 recipients with second doses at about 4 weeks or about 12 weeks were pooled, because spike-specific TCR depth and breadth did not differ between schedules. The vaccinee samples were drawn from two UK trials, COV001 and COV002, one of which was a single-blind randomized controlled phase 2/3 trial testing AZD1222 (ChAdOx1 nCoV-19) in healthy adults. Trial participant PBMC samples were collected at day 0 and day 28 after the second dose for TCRbeta chain sequencing. The CDR3 regions of human TCRbeta chains were subjected to immunosequencing. In the authors' own workflow: Repertoire TCRs were matched against a reference library of SARS-CoV-2-specific TCRs generated with the MIRA antigen-specificity platform. Breadth meant the fraction of unique TCRs that were SARS-CoV-2-associated, whereas depth meant the fraction of total T cells that were SARS-CoV-2-associated. Each spike-specific TCR was assigned to its reactive spike region and to a CD4 or CD8 class using the MIRA data. Log10-transformed breadth and depth values were compared by one-way ANOVA with Sidak's multiple comparisons tests. In TCRdb, the immuneACCESS table is reduced to in-frame sequences with V and J assigned. These tables do not hold every clone; where another copy was compared, an unresolved V gene accounts for under half, and the others remain unexplained. The DNA gave D and trimming, while V, J and clone size come from that table. The sample includes 90,000 to 120,000 clones, with 70% to 90% observed a single time. Around 4.5% of the sample is in the top ten clones.

The sample in question was peripheral blood, obtained 28 days after the second AZD1222 dose. The TCR originated in an adult who received the AZD1222 COVID-19 vaccine.

This receptor carries the CDR3 CASSRRPGQETQYF. The DNA is as follows: TGTGCCAGCAGCCGCCGGCCGGGTCAAGAGACCCAGTACTTC. The chain was built from TRBV6-2 or TRBV6-3 and TRBJ2-5; the D gene cannot be named for sure. The CDR3 covers 14 residues, taking in both the cysteine and the phenylalanine. The sequence is cut down to CDR3 DNA, 42 bases in frame from base 1. According to the germline V gene, CDR1 reads MNHEY and CDR2 reads SVGEGT. V and J lose 6 bases and 2 bases, and a span of 13 bases separates them.